This T cell receptor beta chain was sequenced during a study of radiation and T cells in renal cell carcinoma. Study-wide points: In blood, top tumor clones expanded by 2 weeks, shrinking by 4. Pretreatment tumor biopsies were lacking, so baseline clonotypes are unknown.

Generated by immunoSEQ multiplex PCR, the TCRdb table keeps only in-frame clones and is missing some. The sample lists 150,000 or so clones, 88% occurring once. V lost 0 bases and J lost 5; bases outside the gene matches: 4. The length of the CDR3 is 14 residues. Per the germline V gene, CDR1 is SGHRS and CDR2 is YFSETQ. Regarding time point: baseline pretreatment blood. Described treatment: 15 Gy SBRT to primary tumor, nephrectomy 4 weeks later. Points on this clone: What it recognizes is unknown.

Material: blood, obtained from a patient whose treatment included radiotherapy and nephrectomy. This TCR came from a woman aged 50 to 65 with renal cell carcinoma. The genes are TRBV5-1 and TRBJ2-7, with 8 bases aligning to TRBD2. The CDR3 region is CASSLGTSNHEQYF. CDR3 nucleotides: TGCGCCAGCAGCTTGGGGACTAGCAACCACGAGCAGTACTTC.